In this sample, the clone carrying this TCR beta chain turned up once. Its antigen is unknown. This sample is drawn from a study of T cell responses to AZD1222 COVID-19 vaccine. The CDR3 sequence is 14 residues long. V lost 5 bases and J lost 4, with 14 bases in between. Germline values: CDR1 MRHNA, CDR2 SNTAGT. Analyses pooled second doses at about 4 or about 12 weeks. This table comes from immunoSEQ multiplex PCR, and its TCRdb copy is limited to in-frame clones, with some not included. Of about 150,000 clones listed, roughly nine tenths are singletons. Study-level points and caveats: The study reported that nearly half of spike-specific TCRs target unmutated variant regions. Repertoire sampling occurred only after the peak T cell response.

Specimen: peripheral blood, collected 28 days after the second AZD1222 dose. The clonotype originates from an adult who received the AZD1222 COVID-19 vaccine. This sequence joins TRBV6-4 and TRBJ1-2, with a possible D match to TRBD1 (6 bases). The CDR3 region is CASSPQGGTYGYTF. CDR3 bases: TGTGCCAGCAGTCCCCAAGGGGGTACCTATGGCTACACCTTC.